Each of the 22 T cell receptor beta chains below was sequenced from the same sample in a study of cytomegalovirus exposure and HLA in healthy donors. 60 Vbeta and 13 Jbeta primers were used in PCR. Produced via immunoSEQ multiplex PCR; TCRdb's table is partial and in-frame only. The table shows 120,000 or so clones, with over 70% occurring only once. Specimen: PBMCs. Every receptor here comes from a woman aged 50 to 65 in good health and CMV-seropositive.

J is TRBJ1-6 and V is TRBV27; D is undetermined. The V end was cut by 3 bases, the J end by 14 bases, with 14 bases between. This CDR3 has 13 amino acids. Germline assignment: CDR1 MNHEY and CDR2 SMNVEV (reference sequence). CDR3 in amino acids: CASSFWPGEALHF. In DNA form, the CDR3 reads TGTGCCAGCAGTTTCTGGCCCGGTGAGGCCCTCCACTTT.

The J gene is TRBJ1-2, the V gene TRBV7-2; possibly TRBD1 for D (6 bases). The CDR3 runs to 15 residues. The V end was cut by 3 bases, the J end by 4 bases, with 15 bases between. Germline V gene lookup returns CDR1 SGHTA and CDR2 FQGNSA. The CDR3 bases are TGTGCCAGCAGCTTCTGGCCGGGACACCCCTATGGCTACACCTTC. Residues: CASSFWPGHPYGYTF.

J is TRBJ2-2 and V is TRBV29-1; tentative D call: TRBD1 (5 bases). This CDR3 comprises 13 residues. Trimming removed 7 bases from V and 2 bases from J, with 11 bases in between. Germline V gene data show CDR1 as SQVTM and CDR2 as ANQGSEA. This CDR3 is CSAEDTNTGELFF. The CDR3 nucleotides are TGCAGCGCTGAGGACACAAACACCGGGGAGCTGTTTTTT.

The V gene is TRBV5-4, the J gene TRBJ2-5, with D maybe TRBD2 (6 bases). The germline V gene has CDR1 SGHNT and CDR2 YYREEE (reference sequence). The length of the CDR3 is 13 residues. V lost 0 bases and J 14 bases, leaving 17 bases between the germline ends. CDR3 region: CASSLGGATVRYF. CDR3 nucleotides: TGTGCCAGCAGCTTGGGCGGGGCAACCGTACGATACTTC. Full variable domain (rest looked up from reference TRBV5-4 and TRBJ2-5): ETGVTQSPTHLIKTRGQQVTLRCSSQSGHNTVSWYQQALGQGPQFIFQYYREEENGRGNFPPRFSGLQFPNYSSELNVNALELDDSALYLCASSLGGATVRYFGPGTRLLVL.

CDR3 coding DNA: TGTGCCAGCAGTGTAATAGGGGGCAAAGAGACCCAGTACTTC. Translated, it gives CASSVIGGKETQYF. The chain is built from TRBV27 and TRBJ2-5, with TRBD1 identical over 7 bases. Germline V gives CDR1 MNHEY, CDR2 SMNVEV (reference sequence). The CDR3 runs 14 residues. J gave up 3 bases and V 5 bases, and 6 bases lay outside the gene matches.

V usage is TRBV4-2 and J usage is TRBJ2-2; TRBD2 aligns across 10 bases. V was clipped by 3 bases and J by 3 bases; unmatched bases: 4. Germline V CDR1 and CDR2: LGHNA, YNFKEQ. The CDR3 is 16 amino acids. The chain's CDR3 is CASSHGLAVYTGELFF. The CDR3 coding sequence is TGTGCCAGCAGCCATGGACTAGCGGTTTACACCGGGGAGCTGTTTTTT.

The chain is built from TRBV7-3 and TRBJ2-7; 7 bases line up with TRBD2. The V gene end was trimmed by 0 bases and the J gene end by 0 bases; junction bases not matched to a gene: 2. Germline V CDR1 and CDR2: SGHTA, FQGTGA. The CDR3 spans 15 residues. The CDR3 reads CASSLTAGSSYEQYF. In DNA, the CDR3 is TGTGCCAGCAGCTTAACAGCGGGGTCCTCCTACGAGCAGTACTTC.

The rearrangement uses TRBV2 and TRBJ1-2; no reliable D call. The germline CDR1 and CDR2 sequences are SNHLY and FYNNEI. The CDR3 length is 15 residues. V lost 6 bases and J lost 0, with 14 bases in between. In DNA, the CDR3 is TGTGCCAGCAGGCTTCTGCACCTAGCTAACTATGGCTACACCTTC. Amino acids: CASRLLHLANYGYTF.

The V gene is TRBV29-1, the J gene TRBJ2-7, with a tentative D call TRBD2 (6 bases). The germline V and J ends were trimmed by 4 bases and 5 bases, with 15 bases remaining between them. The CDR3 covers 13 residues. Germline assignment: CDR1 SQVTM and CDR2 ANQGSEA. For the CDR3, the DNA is TGCAGCGTTGGTGGGCGGGGAAGGGACGAGCAGTACTTC. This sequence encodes CSVGGRGRDEQYF.

This CDR3 is CSVEVGRSGGYTF. The CDR3 DNA sequence: TGCAGCGTTGAAGTGGGCAGGTCAGGTGGCTACACCTTC. This chain connects TRBV29-1 to TRBJ1-2; unclear D gene. This CDR3 comprises 13 residues. Germline CDR1 SQVTM, CDR2 ANQGSEA. Trimming took 1 base from V and 7 from J, leaving 13 bases between them.

CDR3 in amino acids: CASSGLTAETQYF. The DNA of the CDR3 is TGTGCCAGCAGTGGACTGACCGCGGAGACCCAGTACTTC. This rearrangement joins TRBV2 to TRBJ2-5; D unresolved. V lost 4 bases and J lost 5, with 11 bases in between. From germline, CDR1 is SNHLY and CDR2 FYNNEI. CDR3 length: 13 residues.

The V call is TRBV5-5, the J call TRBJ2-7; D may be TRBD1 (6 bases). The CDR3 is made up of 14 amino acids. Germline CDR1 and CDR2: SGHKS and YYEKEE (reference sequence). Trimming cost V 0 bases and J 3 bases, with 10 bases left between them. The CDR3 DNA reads TGTGCCAGCAGCTTGGGAGGACAGATCTACGAGCAGTACTTC. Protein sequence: CASSLGGQIYEQYF.

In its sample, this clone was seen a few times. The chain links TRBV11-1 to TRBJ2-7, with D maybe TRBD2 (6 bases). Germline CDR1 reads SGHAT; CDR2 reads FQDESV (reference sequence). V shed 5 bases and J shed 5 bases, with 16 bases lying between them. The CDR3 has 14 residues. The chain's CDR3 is CASSPVEGRNEQYF. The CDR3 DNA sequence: TGTGCCAGCAGCCCCGTGGAGGGGAGGAACGAGCAGTACTTC.

CDR3 sequence (DNA): TGTGCCATCACCCCACTAGCGGGAGGGCTGAACACCGGGGAGCTGTTTTTT. Translating it yields CAITPLAGGLNTGELFF. The gene calls are TRBV10-3 and TRBJ2-2; 13 bases line up with TRBD2. This CDR3 has 17 residues. The V gene's germline CDR1 is ENHRY and CDR2 SYGVKD. V was clipped by 7 bases and J by 1 base; unmatched bases: 6.

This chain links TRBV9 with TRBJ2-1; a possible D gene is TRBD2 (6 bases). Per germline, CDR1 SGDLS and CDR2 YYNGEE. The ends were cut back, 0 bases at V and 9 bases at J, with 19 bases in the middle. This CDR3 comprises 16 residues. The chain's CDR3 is CASSVGPGNLGGEQFF. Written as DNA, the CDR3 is TGTGCCAGCAGCGTAGGACCCGGGAATTTGGGGGGTGAGCAGTTCTTC.

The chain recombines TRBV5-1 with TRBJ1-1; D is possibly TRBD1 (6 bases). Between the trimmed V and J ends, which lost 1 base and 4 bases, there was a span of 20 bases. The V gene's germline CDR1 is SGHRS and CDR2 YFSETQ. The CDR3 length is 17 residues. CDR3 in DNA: TGCGCCAGCAGCTTGTGGCCTCAGGGGCCCCGGACCACTGAAGCTTTCTTT. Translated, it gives CASSLWPQGPRTTEAFF.

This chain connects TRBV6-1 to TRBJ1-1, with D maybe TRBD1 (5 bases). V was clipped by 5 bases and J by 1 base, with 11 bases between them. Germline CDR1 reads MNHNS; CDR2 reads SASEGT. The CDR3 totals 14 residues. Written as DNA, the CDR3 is TGTGCCAGCAGTCCCTCGGGGGGGAACACTGAAGCTTTCTTT. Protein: CASSPSGGNTEAFF.

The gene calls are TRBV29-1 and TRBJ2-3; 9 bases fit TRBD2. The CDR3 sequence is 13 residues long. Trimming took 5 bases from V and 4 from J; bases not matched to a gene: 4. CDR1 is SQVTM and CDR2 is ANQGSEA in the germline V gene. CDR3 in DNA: TGCAGCGTTTCTAGCGGGACCGCAGATACGCAGTATTTT. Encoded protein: CSVSSGTADTQYF.

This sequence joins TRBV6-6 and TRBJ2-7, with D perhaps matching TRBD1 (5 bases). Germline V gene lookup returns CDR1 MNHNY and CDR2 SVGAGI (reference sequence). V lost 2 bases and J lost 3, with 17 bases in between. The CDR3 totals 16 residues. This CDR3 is CASSYAQGGFGYEQYF. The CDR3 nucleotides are TGTGCCAGCAGTTACGCGCAGGGTGGGTTCGGCTACGAGCAGTACTTC.

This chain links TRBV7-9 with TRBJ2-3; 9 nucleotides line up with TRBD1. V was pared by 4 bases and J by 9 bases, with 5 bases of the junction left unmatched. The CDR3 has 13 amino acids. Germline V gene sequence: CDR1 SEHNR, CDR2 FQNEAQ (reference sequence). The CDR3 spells CASSSTGGGTQYF. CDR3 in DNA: TGTGCCAGCAGCTCCACAGGGGGCGGGACGCAGTATTTT.

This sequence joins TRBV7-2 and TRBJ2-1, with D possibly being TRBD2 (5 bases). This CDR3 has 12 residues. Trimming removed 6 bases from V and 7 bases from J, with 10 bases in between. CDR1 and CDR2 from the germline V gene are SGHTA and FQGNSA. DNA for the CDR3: TGTGCCAGCAGGCCCTCGGGGAATGAGCAGTTCTTC. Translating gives CASRPSGNEQFF.

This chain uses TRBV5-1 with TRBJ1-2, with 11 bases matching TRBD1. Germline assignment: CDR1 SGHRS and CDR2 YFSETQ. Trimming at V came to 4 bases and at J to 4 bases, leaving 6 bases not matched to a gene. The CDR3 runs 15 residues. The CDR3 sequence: CASSKGQGAGYGYTF. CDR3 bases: TGCGCCAGCAGCAAAGGACAGGGGGCAGGCTATGGCTACACCTTC.